This entry lists 23 T cell receptor beta chains sequenced from one sample in a study of cytotoxic CD8 clonotypes in ibrutinib-treated CLL. The repertoire was sequenced with immunoSEQ multiplex PCR; TCRdb's copy has only in-frame clones and lacks some. The repertoire holds tens of thousands of clones, about 82% seen once, with about 5.8% in the top ten. Sequenced material: PBMCs, taken before ibrutinib treatment. Receptor source: a human donor with chronic lymphocytic leukemia.

The V call is TRBV5-1, the J call TRBJ1-2, with D unresolved. V was trimmed by 2 bases and J by 6 bases, leaving 8 bases between them. CDR1 SGHRS and CDR2 YFSETQ come from the germline V gene. This CDR3 has 12 residues. The CDR3 sequence: CASSFDRNGYTF. The CDR3 coding sequence is TGCGCCAGCAGCTTCGACCGGAATGGCTACACCTTC.

CDR3 residues: CASSLDPASGSINYGYTF. The DNA of the CDR3 is TGTGCCAGCAGCTTAGATCCGGCTTCCGGCAGTATTAACTATGGCTACACCTTC. The chain carries TRBV11-2 and TRBJ1-2; D not certain. V was cut by 0 bases and J by 1 base, with 18 bases left in between. The CDR3 loop spans 18 amino acids. Germline CDR1 reads SGHAT; CDR2 reads FQNNGV.

The chain combines TRBV18 with TRBJ2-1, with 11 nucleotides matching TRBD1. Germline V lookup: CDR1 KGHSH, CDR2 LQKENI. The CDR3 is 17 amino acids. The ends lost 5 bases at V and 0 bases at J; junction bases unmatched: 6. The CDR3, as DNA: TGTGCCAGCTCAATCGGGACAGGGGGAAGCTCCTACAATGAGCAGTTCTTC. Amino acids: CASSIGTGGSSYNEQFF.

The chain employs TRBV19 and TRBJ2-3; 7 bases align to TRBD1. CDR1 and CDR2 (germline): LNHDA, SQIVND (reference sequence). The CDR3 runs 14 residues. V was pared by 5 bases and J by 2 bases, with 4 bases of the junction left unmatched. The CDR3 loop is CASSSGGFTDTQYF. CDR3 DNA: TGTGCCAGTAGTTCAGGGGGTTTCACAGATACGCAGTATTTT.

This chain links TRBV20-1 with TRBJ2-7; D ambiguous. From germline, CDR1 is DFQATT and CDR2 SNEGSKA (reference sequence). CDR3 length: 11 amino acids. V shed 3 bases and J shed 4 bases, with 7 bases lying between them. CDR3 coding DNA: TGCAGTGCTAGTGAAGCTTACGAGCAGTACTTC. Amino acids: CSASEAYEQYF.

This clone was seen a single time. This chain uses TRBV7-2 with TRBJ1-4, with D tentatively TRBD1 (6 bases). Germline lookup yields CDR1 SGHTA and CDR2 FQGNSA. The CDR3 sequence is 15 residues long. Trimming shortened V by 5 bases and J by 8 bases, and 18 bases separated the two germline ends. This chain's CDR3 is CASSLTQGRGEKLFF. Written as DNA, the CDR3 is TGTGCCAGCAGCCTTACGCAGGGGCGGGGGGAAAAACTGTTTTTT.

V usage is TRBV28 and J usage is TRBJ1-1, with D perhaps TRBD1 (6 bases). This CDR3 spans 14 amino acids. V was clipped by 1 base and J by 4 bases, with 10 bases between them. CDR1 and CDR2 from the germline V gene are MDHEN and SYDVKM. CDR3 sequence reads: CASSLSTGFTEAFF. CDR3 bases: TGTGCCAGCAGTTTATCCACAGGGTTCACTGAAGCTTTCTTT.

The table lists this clone with a count of one. The V and J genes are TRBV19 and TRBJ2-3; the match to TRBD1 covers 10 bases. Germline V lookup: CDR1 LNHDA, CDR2 SQIVND (reference sequence). This CDR3 comprises 16 residues. The V and J ends lost 4 bases and 4 bases, in that order; junction bases with no gene match: 8. CDR3 loop: CASSTRQGAIPDTQYF. In DNA form, the CDR3 reads TGTGCCAGTAGTACACGACAGGGGGCGATCCCAGATACGCAGTATTTT.

V usage is TRBV7-2 and J usage is TRBJ1-2; D is perhaps TRBD1 (5 bases). The CDR3 spans 15 residues. The germline gives CDR1 SGHTA, CDR2 FQGNSA. V dropped 0 bases and J dropped 0 bases, with 8 bases sitting between them. The chain's CDR3 is CASSLASGTNYGYTF. The CDR3 region has the DNA TGTGCCAGCAGCTTAGCTTCAGGGACTAACTATGGCTACACCTTC.

This chain connects TRBV28 to TRBJ2-2; D is ambiguous. The CDR3 is made up of 13 amino acids. V was cut by 6 bases and J by 7 bases, with 12 bases left in between. Per the germline V gene, CDR1 is MDHEN and CDR2 is SYDVKM. CDR3 nucleotides: TGTGCCAGCAGATACGGGCCTGTCGGGGAGCTGTTTTTT. Amino acids: CASRYGPVGELFF.

This chain connects TRBV5-1 to TRBJ1-2, with TRBD1 matching over 7 bases. CDR3 size: 14 residues. Per the germline V gene, CDR1 is SGHRS and CDR2 is YFSETQ. After removal of 3 bases from V and 3 bases from J, the junction contained 5 bases not matched to a gene. The CDR3 spells CASSSYRGDYGYTF. DNA of the CDR3: TGCGCCAGCAGCTCTTACAGGGGCGACTATGGCTACACCTTC.

This clone was picked up a small number of times. The chain has TRBV11-3 and TRBJ2-5, with D perhaps matching TRBD1 or TRBD2 (6 bases each). V lost 5 bases and J lost 1, with 11 bases in between. The germline V gene encodes CDR1 SGHNT and CDR2 YENEEA. The CDR3 is made up of 14 amino acids. CDR3 nucleotide sequence: TGTGCCAGCAGCCTAGGGGGAGGCCAAGAGACCCAGTACTTC. Its translation is CASSLGGGQETQYF.

This chain uses TRBV7-3 with TRBJ1-1, with a weak D call TRBD1 (5 bases). The CDR3 consists of 16 residues. The germline V gene encodes CDR1 SGHTA and CDR2 FQGTGA. V shed 5 bases and J shed 0 bases, with 16 bases lying between them. The CDR3 DNA follows: TGTGCCAGCAGCGTCACGCGGGGACTAATGAACACTGAAGCTTTCTTT. It encodes CASSVTRGLMNTEAFF.

The gene calls are TRBV19 and TRBJ2-7; 8 bases line up with TRBD1. Germline V gene sequence: CDR1 LNHDA, CDR2 SQIVND (reference sequence). V lost 5 bases and J lost 5; bases outside the gene matches: 11. The length of the CDR3 is 15 residues. The CDR3 nucleotides read TGTGCCAGTAGTGTGGGACAGGAGGGAGTAGACGAGCAGTACTTC. This sequence encodes CASSVGQEGVDEQYF.

This sequence joins TRBV15 and TRBJ1-2; perhaps TRBD1 as D (6 bases). The V end was cut by 1 base, the J end by 0 bases, with 15 bases between. The V gene's germline CDR1 is LNHNV and CDR2 YYDKDF (reference sequence). CDR3 length: 17 amino acids. CDR3 loop: CATSRVAAGEANYGYTF. CDR3 coding DNA: TGTGCCACCAGCAGAGTAGCGGCAGGGGAAGCTAACTATGGCTACACCTTC.

The sample holds one count of this clone. V gene TRBV7-9 combines with J gene TRBJ2-1; weak D call: TRBD2 (6 bases). The CDR3 covers 16 residues. Deletions cut 5 bases from V and 6 bases from J, with 20 bases between. CDR1 SEHNR and CDR2 FQNEAQ come from the germline V gene (reference sequence). In DNA form, the CDR3 reads TGTGCCAGCAGCCGAGGGCCAAATCGGGACTTCAATGAGCAGTTCTTC. Its translation is CASSRGPNRDFNEQFF. Full variable domain (remainder filled in from reference TRBV7-9 and TRBJ2-1): DTGVSQNPRHKITKRGQNVTFRCDPISEHNRLYWYRQTLGQGPEFLTYFQNEAQLEKSRLLSDRFSAERPKGSFSTLEIQRTEQGDSAMYLCASSRGPNRDFNEQFFGPGTRLTVL.

CDR3 nucleotide sequence: TGCAGCGTTGACAGGGGGGGGACTAACTATGGCTACACCTTC. As protein: CSVDRGGTNYGYTF. The gene calls are TRBV29-1 and TRBJ1-2; TRBD1 matches 7 bases. Germline trimming cut 3 bases from V and 0 bases from J; bases unmatched to any gene: 4. The CDR3 runs to 14 residues. CDR1 SQVTM and CDR2 ANQGSEA come from the germline V gene. Based on the CDR3 plus reference TRBV29-1 and TRBJ1-2, the full variable domain is SAVISQKPSRDICQRGTSLTIQCQVDSQVTMMFWYRQQPGQSLTLIATANQGSEATYESGFVIDKFPISRPNLTFSTLTVSNMSPEDSSIYLCSVDRGGTNYGYTFGSGTRLTVV.

This sequence joins TRBV9 and TRBJ1-5, with D possibly matching TRBD1 (5 bases). This CDR3 is built from 15 residues. CDR1 SGDLS and CDR2 YYNGEE come from the germline V gene. Trimming left V 4 bases short and J 5 bases short, with 16 bases between. The DNA for the CDR3 is TGTGCCAGCAGCCGGAAGTGGGACGTCGATCAGCCCCAGCATTTT. It specifies CASSRKWDVDQPQHF. Combining the CDR3 with reference TRBV9 and TRBJ1-5 gives the whole variable domain DSGVTQTPKHLITATGQRVTLRCSPRSGDLSVYWYQQSLDQGLQFLIQYYNGEERAKGNILERFSAQQFPDLHSELNLSSLELGDSALYFCASSRKWDVDQPQHFGDGTRLSIL.

The chain couples TRBV19 to TRBJ2-7; 7 nucleotides line up with TRBD1. The CDR3 runs to 13 residues. The trim removed 5 bases at V and 3 bases at J, leaving 4 bases unmatched. Germline V lookup: CDR1 LNHDA, CDR2 SQIVND (reference sequence). The CDR3 region has the DNA TGTGCCAGTAGTTCGACAGGGCACTACGAGCAGTACTTC. Its translation is CASSSTGHYEQYF.

This clone appeared a single time. The chain combines TRBV11-2 with TRBJ1-2; tentative D call: TRBD1 (5 bases). CDR3 length: 16 amino acids. V was trimmed by 5 bases and J by 8 bases, leaving 24 bases between them. From germline, CDR1 is SGHAT and CDR2 FQNNGV. The CDR3 DNA reads as TGTGCCAGCAGCAAAGCGGTCCTCGCCAGAGGGGCCGGCTACACCTTC. Translation gives CASSKAVLARGAGYTF.

This chain links TRBV29-1 with TRBJ2-2; tentative D call: TRBD2 (5 bases). The CDR3 spans 15 residues. Trimming stripped 1 base from V and 6 bases from J, with 15 bases between. CDR1 is SQVTM and CDR2 is ANQGSEA in the germline V gene. The CDR3: CSVEASGFGSGELFF. The CDR3 DNA is TGCAGCGTTGAAGCGTCGGGGTTCGGATCCGGGGAGCTGTTTTTT.

This clone is a singleton in its sample. The CDR3 region is CASSFSKPGEQYF. The CDR3 DNA reads as TGTGCCAGCAGCTTTTCTAAGCCCGGGGAGCAGTACTTC. V and J are TRBV7-9 and TRBJ2-7; D unresolved. CDR1 is SEHNR and CDR2 is FQNEAQ in the germline V gene (reference sequence). This CDR3 is built from 13 residues. With 3 bases removed from V and 7 bases from J, the gap between germline ends came to 13 bases.

This clone was observed a single time. The sample has other DNA sequences that encode this CDR3 too. This chain connects TRBV2 to TRBJ2-3, with D hard to call. Germline lookup yields CDR1 SNHLY and CDR2 FYNNEI. The ends were cut back, 6 bases at V and 0 bases at J, with 1 base in the middle. The length of the CDR3 is 11 residues. The CDR3 DNA reads as TGTGCCAGCAGAAGCACAGATACGCAGTATTTT. As protein: CASRSTDTQYF. The full variable domain, with the rest looked up from reference TRBV2 and TRBJ2-3, is EPEVTQTPSHQVTQMGQEVILRCVPISNHLYFYWYRQILGQKVEFLVSFYNNEISEKSEIFDDQFSVERPDGSNFTLKIRSTKLEDSAMYFCASRSTDTQYFGPGTRLTVL.